The next 3 T cell receptor beta chains were all read from a single sample in a study of T-cell reconstitution after alpha-beta-depleted transplantation in children. The authors prepared the TCRbeta library with unique molecular identifiers. TCRdb recomputed calls from the PCR reads with MiXCR, one row per CDR3 protein. The sample has some 550,000 distinct CDR3 sequences, under 25% seen once. The source was PBMCs, mostly from graft donor cells, collected 360 days after TCRalphabeta/CD19-depleted stem cell transplant. The receptors here all came from a boy younger than two who had a stem cell transplant for acute myeloid leukemia, so the T cells may come from the graft donor.

This clonotype was seen many times. The chain employs TRBV6-5 and TRBJ1-1; D remains unclear. V lost 0 bases and J lost 2, with 7 bases in between. This CDR3 contains 14 residues. Germline V gene data show CDR1 as MNHEY and CDR2 as SVGAGI. The CDR3 region is CASSYSRSNTEAFF. The CDR3 DNA is TGTGCCAGCAGTTACTCGCGCTCTAACACTGAAGCTTTCTTT.

The chain couples TRBV20-1 to TRBJ2-1; tentatively, D is TRBD2 (5 bases). Germline V gives CDR1 DFQATT, CDR2 SNEGSKA (reference sequence). The CDR3 runs to 18 residues. The ends were cut back, 0 bases at V and 1 base at J, with 19 bases in the middle. CDR3 bases: TGCAGTGCTAGAGATTCCCCCCTCTGGAGCGGATCCTACAATGAGCAGTTCTTC. Translated: CSARDSPLWSGSYNEQFF.

The chain links TRBV7-9 to TRBJ1-1; maybe TRBD1 (6 bases). Trimming stripped 2 bases from V and 8 bases from J, with 9 bases between. Germline-derived CDR1 and CDR2 are SEHNR and FQNEAQ (reference sequence). The CDR3 runs 12 residues. The CDR3 coding sequence is TGTGCCAGCAGCTTACGGGGGGCGGAAGCTTTCTTT. Translation gives CASSLRGAEAFF.